This note documents a single T cell receptor (beta chain) sequence. This sample is part of a study of cytomegalovirus exposure and HLA in healthy donors. This PCR relied on a set of 60 Vbeta primers and 13 Jbeta primers. Libraries were prepared by immunoSEQ multiplex PCR; TCRdb keeps only in-frame clonotypes and omits some of them. Here the sample spans roughly 150,000 clones, 85% being singletons. Germline lookup yields CDR1 KGHSH and CDR2 LQKENI. CDR3 length: 15 amino acids. Trimming removed 5 bases from V and 6 bases from J, with 17 bases in between. The source material was PBMCs. This clonotype originated in a man under 40 in good health and CMV-seropositive. The chain employs TRBV18 and TRBJ2-1; tentative D call: TRBD2 (6 bases). CDR3 in DNA: TGTGCCAGCTCATCCACGGGACTGCAGGGCAATGAGCAGTTCTTC. The encoded protein is CASSSTGLQGNEQFF.